Sequencing of this T cell receptor (beta chain) was carried out in a study of blood T cell repertoires in COVID-19 (dated by TCRdb to the early 2020s). At the level of the whole study: The collaborator samples originated in the United States, Italy and Spain and spanned the acute and convalescent phases of COVID-19. The prospective study material was composed of cDNA or gDNA derived from T cells, B-cell-depleted T cells, or PBMCs. Subjects who had been exposed to COVID-19, were actively infected with it, or had recovered from it provided the deeply sampled blood TCRbeta repertoires that made up the dataset. The repertoires were made available in a free public database intended to serve as a resource for research on the immune response to SARS-CoV-2. The samples were drawn from the first 160 participants of the ongoing ImmuneRACE study and from some 1,300 subjects provided by 6 global collaborators. Sample metadata almost always included a de-identified subject ID, COVID-19 status, age in years and sex. Where available, HLA class I and class II types were taken from metadata supplied by the sample provider and were not determined by assay-based typing. What the authors observed across the whole study: Clinical and demographic metadata were provided uncurated, with the amount varying by source and participant.

Comment on this clone: No cognate antigen has been identified for it. No base qualities exist here, and no much larger clone lies one base off it.

Participants in the prospective study were enrolled through a virtual design, were aged about 18 to 90 years, and lived in roughly 25 United States geographic areas. To assign participants to cohorts, the prospective study relied on clinical history that participants themselves reported in a screening survey and a study questionnaire. Mobile phlebotomists in the prospective study collected whole blood, serum and a nasopharyngeal or oropharyngeal swab from every participant. Participants in the prospective study had the option to provide additional blood draws and questionnaires over a roughly two-month period. Before DNA extraction, blood samples from the prospective study were shipped at room temperature or frozen. TCRbeta CDR3 regions were amplified from genomic DNA using the immunoSEQ Assay, a bias-controlled multiplex PCR. The authors processed their data as follows. Nucleated cell counts per sample were estimated from amplification of reference gene primers within the assay. To quantify the absolute abundance of each unique TCRbeta CDR3 rearrangement, sequence reads were collapsed and filtered. For each sample, productive Simpson clonality was calculated by taking the square root of Simpson's diversity index across productive rearrangements. The immuneACCESS repertoire file appears here via TCRdb, limited to in-frame rearrangements. These files lack a portion of the clones; in checked studies, under half of the deficit traces to unresolved V genes, and the cause of the others is not known. D and trimming were read from the DNA, whereas the V and J calls and clone size are those reported in that table. Here the sample has roughly 430,000 clones; 88% occur a single time. Of the sample, approximately 2.1% falls within the top ten clones.

Inclusive of the bounding cysteine and phenylalanine, the CDR3 is 14 residues long. Of the read, only the CDR3 DNA is kept; its 42 bases are in frame from base 1. From V the trimming removes 5 bases and from J it removes 1 base, while the gene matches leave 4 bases of the junction unaccounted for. The germline V gene yields MRHNA for CDR1 and SNTAGT for CDR2. The TCR originated in a middle-aged woman with acute COVID-19. The chain is made from TRBV6-4 and TRBJ1-2, with 7 bases in between that match TRBD1. Sequencing was carried out using PBMCs or T cells enriched from blood (not recorded which). The CDR3 protein sequence reads: CASSPGQRNYGYTF. In nucleotides, the sequence is TGTGCCAGCAGTCCGGGACAGCGTAACTATGGCTACACCTTC.